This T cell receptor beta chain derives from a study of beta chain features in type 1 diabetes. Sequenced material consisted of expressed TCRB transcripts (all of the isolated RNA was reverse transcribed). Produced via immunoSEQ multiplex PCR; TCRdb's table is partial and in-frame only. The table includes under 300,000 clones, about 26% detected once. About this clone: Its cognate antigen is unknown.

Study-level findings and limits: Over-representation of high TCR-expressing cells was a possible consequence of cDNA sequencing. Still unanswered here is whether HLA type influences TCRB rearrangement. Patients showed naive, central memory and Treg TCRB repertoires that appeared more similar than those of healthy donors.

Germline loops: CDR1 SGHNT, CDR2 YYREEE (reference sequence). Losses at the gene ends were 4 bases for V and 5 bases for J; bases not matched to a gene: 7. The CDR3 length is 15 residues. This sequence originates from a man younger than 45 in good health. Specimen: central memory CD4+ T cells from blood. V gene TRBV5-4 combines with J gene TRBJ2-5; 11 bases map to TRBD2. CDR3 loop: CASSPGLAGLETQYF. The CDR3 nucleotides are TGTGCCAGCAGCCCCGGACTAGCGGGCCTGGAGACCCAGTACTTC.